This entry lists 7 T cell receptor beta chains sequenced from one sample in a study of spatial heterogeneity in lung cancer. This sample's time point: sample taken at primary tumor resection. In each case, whole RNA from tumor, nontumor lung or frozen PBMC was sequenced unsorted. MiXCR, applied by TCRdb to the 5' RACE reads, yields one record per CDR3 protein. The repertoire holds some 15,000 distinct CDR3 sequences, with around a tenth as singletons. The sample consisted of PBMCs, taken at surgery. The receptors come from a male donor with early-stage non-small cell lung cancer.

This clonotype was counted ten times or more. This rearrangement joins TRBV10-1 to TRBJ2-7; D gene unclear. The CDR3 has 13 amino acids. Deletions cut 5 bases from V and 6 bases from J, with 14 bases between. Germline V CDR1 and CDR2: WNHNN, SYGVQD (reference sequence). In DNA, the CDR3 is TGCGCCAGCAGTCGGACGGGCCCCGGCGAGCAGTACTTC. Translating gives CASSRTGPGEQYF.

The chain recombines TRBV4-2 with TRBJ2-5; 8 bases map to TRBD2. CDR1 and CDR2 (germline): LGHNA, YNFKEQ. The V gene end was trimmed by 4 bases and the J gene end by 4 bases; junction bases not matched to a gene: 11. The CDR3 is 16 residues long. CDR3 sequence: CASSLTPGLGGETQYF. DNA for the CDR3: TGTGCCAGCAGCCTCACTCCGGGACTAGGAGGAGAGACCCAGTACTTC.

Ten or more counts support this clonotype. The chain recombines TRBV12-3 or TRBV12-4 with TRBJ2-3; D is uncertain. The CDR3 length is 10 residues. The germline V and J ends were trimmed by 3 bases and 6 bases, with 1 base remaining between them. The CDR3 region has the DNA TGTGCCAGCAGTTTTGATACGCAGTATTTT. Its protein is CASSFDTQYF.

This clonotype was detected many times. This chain connects TRBV10-3 to TRBJ1-2; D is unresolved. The CDR3 is made up of 14 amino acids. Trimming left V 3 bases short and J 7 bases short, with 15 bases between. Germline V gene data show CDR1 as ENHRY and CDR2 as SYGVKD. CDR3 sequence reads: CAISEGAGLGGYTF. CDR3 nucleotide sequence: TGTGCCATCAGTGAAGGTGCGGGCCTCGGTGGCTACACCTTC.

This clonotype has a count of ten or more. The chain has TRBV7-9 and TRBJ2-7, with D possibly called TRBD1 or TRBD2 (5 bases each). Trimming took off 1 base at V and 3 bases at J, with 28 bases between the two ends. The CDR3 runs 20 residues. CDR1 and CDR2 (germline): SEHNR, FQNEAQ (reference sequence). The CDR3 bases are TGTGCCAGCAGCTTAGACCTCCGGGACCCTTTTCATCGACCCGGCTACGAGCAGTACTTC. This translates into CASSLDLRDPFHRPGYEQYF.

This clonotype was counted many times. This chain links TRBV3-1 with TRBJ2-4, with 12 bases fitting TRBD1. Germline lookup yields CDR1 LGHDT and CDR2 YNNKEL (reference sequence). CDR3 length: 19 amino acids. V was clipped by 1 base and J by 1 base; unmatched bases: 8. The CDR3 DNA reads as TGTGCCAGCAGCCAAGGACCGGGACAGGGGGCGGTTGCCAAAAACATTCAGTACTTC. Its protein product is CASSQGPGQGAVAKNIQYF.

This clonotype was recorded many times. The chain couples TRBV5-1 to TRBJ2-7, with TRBD1 as a possible D gene (7 bases). V lost 3 bases to trimming and J lost 3 bases, with 10 bases between them. The CDR3 has 13 amino acids. CDR1 and CDR2 (germline): SGHRS, YFSETQ. CDR3 amino acids: CASSSQGGYEQYF. The CDR3 DNA is TGCGCCAGCAGCTCGCAGGGGGGCTACGAGCAGTACTTC.